This T cell receptor (beta chain) originates from a study of PD-1 blockade in classical Hodgkin lymphoma. Time point noted: newly diagnosed, previously untreated cHL patient sample. Libraries were prepared by immunoSEQ multiplex PCR; TCRdb keeps only in-frame clonotypes and omits some of them. The table shows 70,000 or so clones, with roughly 93% occurring only once. V was trimmed by 3 bases and J by 7 bases, leaving 15 bases between them. Germline values: CDR1 KGHSH, CDR2 LQKENI. The CDR3 covers 15 residues. This chain connects TRBV18 to TRBJ1-4; the D is unclear. The receptor was derived from a human donor with classical Hodgkin lymphoma. Material: peripheral blood mononuclear cells (PBMCs). Here the CDR3 reads CASSPSSGGSEKLFF. The CDR3 nucleotides read TGTGCCAGCTCACCTTCATCGGGCGGTAGTGAAAAACTGTTTTTT.